What follows are 9 T cell receptor beta chains derived from one specimen sequenced in a study of neoadjuvant anti-PD-1 for oral cavity cancer. TCRdb's copy holds only in-frame clones and misses some; the assay was immunoSEQ multiplex PCR. Of some 66,000 clones listed, about 83% are singletons. The starting material was PBMCs, obtained before nivolumab (anti-PD-1) treatment. Receptor source: a person between 35 and 79 years old with oral cavity squamous cell carcinoma.

The rearrangement links TRBV9 to TRBJ2-7; 7 positions match TRBD1. The CDR3 sequence is 16 residues long. Germline V gene data show CDR1 as SGDLS and CDR2 as YYNGEE. The ends lost 4 bases at V and 1 base at J; junction bases unmatched: 11. CDR3 bases: TGTGCCAGCAGCACAGGGGTACAGGGGTTTTCCTACGAGCAGTACTTC. Translating it yields CASSTGVQGFSYEQYF.

The rearrangement uses TRBV5-5 and TRBJ2-7, with 8 bases matching TRBD1. The length of the CDR3 is 14 residues. The germline CDR1 and CDR2 sequences are SGHKS and YYEKEE (reference sequence). The junction had 7 bases not matched to a gene; V was cut back by 4 bases and J by 4 bases. CDR3 DNA: TGTGCCAGCAGCCCCTCAGGGGGCTGGTACGAGCAGTACTTC. It is translated as CASSPSGGWYEQYF.

This chain uses TRBV5-1 with TRBJ2-5, with a weak D call TRBD2 (5 bases). There are 13 residues in the CDR3. CDR1 SGHRS and CDR2 YFSETQ come from the germline V gene. V lost 1 base and J lost 1, with 5 bases in between. As DNA, the CDR3 is TGCGCCAGCAGCTTGCGGGGCCAAGAGACCCAGTACTTC. It specifies CASSLRGQETQYF.

This chain connects TRBV4-1 to TRBJ2-2, with D perhaps given as TRBD1 or TRBD2 (5 bases each). Looked up from germline, CDR1 is MGHRA and CDR2 is YSYEKL. V was pared by 4 bases and J by 6 bases, with 18 bases between. The CDR3 is made up of 16 amino acids. This CDR3 is CASSPRPGPGPGELFF. CDR3 bases: TGCGCCAGCAGCCCGCGACCGGGGCCCGGGCCCGGGGAGCTGTTTTTT.

This clone is a singleton in its sample. The chain is built from TRBV6-1 and TRBJ1-2; D is perhaps TRBD1 (5 bases). There are 14 residues in the CDR3. V was trimmed by 6 bases and J by 1 base, leaving 12 bases between them. Germline loops: CDR1 MNHNS, CDR2 SASEGT. CDR3 sequence (DNA): TGTGCCAGCAGCGACAGTGTAAATAACTATGGCTACACCTTC. Protein product: CASSDSVNNYGYTF.

This chain joins TRBV25-1 and TRBJ1-6; D may be TRBD1 (6 bases). V lost 6 bases to trimming and J lost 8 bases, with 14 bases between them. The CDR3 sequence is 14 residues long. In germline, CDR1 is MGHDK, CDR2 SYGVNS. The CDR3 loop is CASSEGGAYSPLHF. CDR3 nucleotide sequence: TGTGCCAGCAGCGAGGGGGGAGCTTATTCACCCCTCCACTTT.

This chain links TRBV15 with TRBJ2-5, with 8 bases fitting TRBD2. From germline, CDR1 is LNHNV and CDR2 YYDKDF (reference sequence). The CDR3 runs to 16 residues. J was trimmed by 4 bases and V by 1 base; bases with no gene match: 8. The DNA for the CDR3 is TGTGCCACCAGCAGAGGGGGAGCGGGGGAGGTAGAGACCCAGTACTTC. This codes for CATSRGGAGEVETQYF.

The CDR3 coding sequence is TGTGCCAGCTCACCTGCGGGAGGGAACGAGCAGTACTTC. Translation gives CASSPAGGNEQYF. The J gene is TRBJ2-7, the V gene TRBV18; 9 nucleotides match TRBD2. Trimming at V came to 3 bases and at J to 5 bases, leaving 2 bases not matched to a gene. Looked up from germline, CDR1 is KGHSH and CDR2 is LQKENI. This CDR3 is 13 amino acids long.

This sequence joins TRBV28 and TRBJ2-7; perhaps TRBD2 as D (6 bases). The CDR3 length is 14 residues. V was trimmed by 6 bases and J by 5 bases, leaving 17 bases between them. Germline CDR1 and CDR2: MDHEN and SYDVKM. The CDR3 nucleotides read TGTGCCAGCAGGTTGGCCGGGAGTGTCAACGAGCAGTACTTC. Translated, it gives CASRLAGSVNEQYF.